This T cell receptor (beta chain) came from a study of blood T cells in healthy people across ages. Study findings and constraints: It was found that TCR beta diversity correlated strongly with the percentage of naive T cells.

This clonotype was recorded a few times. Its antigen is unidentified. Together with a sample-barcoded 5' primer, a J-beta primer mix was included in a second PCR lasting 7 to 11 cycles. One entry per CDR3 protein, called by TCRdb with MiXCR from the 5' RACE reads. The sample consists of roughly 2 million distinct CDR3 sequences, about 50% of them appearing once. Sequencing was carried out using blood. This TCR was recovered from a woman aged 40 to 50 in good health.

In DNA, the CDR3 is TGTGCCAGCAGTTACTCTGGCAGGGGAAGGAATCAGCCCCAGCATTTT. Translation gives CASSYSGRGRNQPQHF. The rearrangement links TRBV6-5 to TRBJ1-5; possibly TRBD1 for D (6 bases). Germline lookup yields CDR1 MNHEY and CDR2 SVGAGI. This CDR3 comprises 16 residues. Trimming removed 0 bases at V and 4 bases at J, with 13 bases between.